Included here is one T cell receptor (beta chain) sequence, with context. This clone occurred a few times. The antigen it binds to is not known. No base quality values were provided; no much bigger clone lies one nucleotide off. Library generation was performed with the immunoSEQ multiplex PCR assay. Survey resolution was applied, with two replicates of about 200 ng each being run for a total of roughly 400 ng of DNA per sample. Rearranged TCRB sequences in genomic DNA were detected with the hsTCRB kit using multiplex PCR primers targeting V and J genes. The CDR3 region was amplified in a first PCR of approximately 30 cycles using the QIAGEN Multiplex PCR Kit. An 8-cycle second PCR added sample barcodes and Illumina adapters to each replicate. Pooled libraries were quantified with a QuantStudio 6 and the KAPA library quantification kit. Roughly 16 pM of pooled libraries were sequenced on an Illumina MiSeq with 156-cycle single-end reads and a 15-cycle index read. For the original study's pipeline: Of 180,000 or so unique clonotypes, roughly 1.5% were flagged by VDJdb annotation as previously reported viral-epitope-specific clonotypes. Raw reads were processed by the immunoSEQ Data Assistant and immunoSEQ Analyzer into normalized, annotated TCRB repertoires. Clonotype analysis used the immunarch R package version 0.6.5 and BioAnalyzer. Before richness was estimated, every repertoire was downsampled to the clone count of the smallest repertoire. Clonotypes were categorized as expanded, contracted or novel by Fisher's exact tests, where a novel clonotype had zero frequency before treatment. Significantly changed CDR3 beta sequences were clustered with GLIPH2 using simulation_depth=1000 and kmer_min_depth=3, and CDR3s shorter than five residues were excluded. TCRdb mirrors the immuneACCESS table, restricted to in-frame sequences. Some clones are absent from its copies; in checked studies, under half trace to an unresolved V gene, and the reason for the others is unknown. Clone size and the V and J calls come from that table; the DNA yielded D and trimming. The sample table contains some 3,200 clones; only one count was recorded for 70% to 85% of them. The ten largest clones add up to about 28% of the sample.

T-cell subsets were not sorted, so the analysis was performed on bulk bone marrow. Bone marrow from some 11 myelodysplastic syndrome patients was immunosequenced for TCR beta CDR3 regions before and after hypomethylating agent therapy. To track the repertoire longitudinally, every patient provided one baseline bone marrow along with two to three bone marrows taken at different post-treatment timepoints. Genomic DNA was isolated from whole bone marrow, and DNA quality was assessed with TapeStation, NanoDrop OneC and PicoGreen assays. The data were taken from a study of hypomethylating agent response in myelodysplastic syndrome (dated by TCRdb to the early 2020s). Turning to the overall study: The hypomethylating agent given was azacitidine in about 70% of the 11 patients and decitabine in 3 of 11 patients. The cohort included several male and 2 female myelodysplastic syndrome patients. On average the patients were around 75 +/- 6.5 years old, and a diploid cytogenetic profile was seen most often. TET2 mutation was identified most frequently, being present in about 45% of the 11 patients. Roughly 6 patients responded with complete response or hematologic improvement, and a few patients were non-responders. Complete response or hematologic improvement counted as response, and patients meeting neither criterion were classed as non-responders.

The paper as a whole reports these results and caveats: After hypomethylating agent treatment, no significant change in richness, rarefaction diversity or clonality was seen, either across all patients or within response groups. Only around 11 patients were analyzed, making the cohort small. Possible recognition of novel MDS antigens by the shared GLIPH2 clusters was not confirmed, and experimental validation of that possible recognition is needed. Novel clonotypes were found to emerge more often in responders, whereas more contracted clonotypes were observed in non-responders after treatment. Healthy control donors were not age-matched to MDS patients, which could have impacted the MDS versus healthy comparison.

CDR1 and CDR2 were assigned from the germline V gene (reference sequence) as MNHEY and SMNVEV. The germline V and J ends show losses of 3 bases and 3 bases respectively, and no gene match explains 4 bases of the junction. The CDR3, from cysteine to phenylalanine, totals 15 residues. Of the read, only the CDR3 DNA is kept; its 45 bases are in frame from base 1. The sequencing here drew on bone marrow, taken before or after starting hypomethylating agent treatment for myelodysplastic syndrome (not recorded which). Recombination joined TRBV27 with TRBJ1-2, with TRBD1 identical over 10 junction bases. The sequence came from a human donor with myelodysplastic syndrome. The DNA reads TGTGCCAGCAGTTTCCGACAGGGGGCACACTATGGCTACACCTTC. Its product reads: CASSFRQGAHYGYTF.